This T cell receptor beta chain was sequenced in a study of blood T cell repertoires in COVID-19. The CDR3 is 14 amino acids. With V trimmed by 8 bases and J by 0 bases, 4 bases remained unmatched. Germline V gene sequence: CDR1 MDHEN, CDR2 SYDVKM. The data were produced by immunoSEQ multiplex PCR, yet TCRdb's version contains in-frame clones alone and is incomplete. Among around 140,000 clones listed, approximately 88% were seen once. This TCR was sampled from a man in his 70s with active COVID-19. Source material: peripheral blood. This chain joins TRBV28 and TRBJ2-1, with 7 positions matching TRBD2. The CDR3 DNA follows: TGTGCCAGCCGAGCGGGACTCTCCTACAATGAGCAGTTCTTC. It codes for CASRAGLSYNEQFF.